These 6 T cell receptor beta chains came from one sample sequenced in a study of T cells in Graves' hyperthyroidism and ophthalmopathy. Authors of the study amplified TCR beta CDR3 regions from RNA transcripts. A first-round RT-PCR of the TCR CDR3 used the HTBI primer set. MiXCR, applied by TCRdb to the multiplex PCR reads, yields one record per CDR3 protein. The sample holds about 47,000 distinct CDR3 sequences, about 54% seen once. The sequencing sample was made of peripheral blood or thyroid tissue (not recorded which). The receptors were sampled from a man between 18 and 29 years old with Graves' hyperthyroidism.

The chain employs TRBV7-8 and TRBJ2-5; 11 nucleotides agree with TRBD2. Germline CDR1 reads SGHVS; CDR2 reads FQNEAQ. The CDR3 runs 16 residues. V shed 5 bases, J shed 5 bases, and the junction held 10 bases outside the gene matches. The CDR3 reads CASSPFSGRVGETQYF. The CDR3 nucleotides are TGTGCCAGCAGCCCTTTTAGCGGGAGGGTGGGGGAGACCCAGTACTTC.

The chain employs TRBV5-1 and TRBJ2-2; 7 bases match TRBD1. V gave up 4 bases and J gave up 9 bases; unmatched junction bases: 6. The CDR3 extends over 13 amino acids. Germline V CDR1 and CDR2: SGHRS, YFSETQ. The CDR3 protein is CASSPTGDRELFF. CDR3 in DNA: TGCGCCAGCAGCCCCACAGGGGACCGGGAGCTGTTTTTT. The variable domain in full, completed from reference TRBV5-1 and TRBJ2-2, reads KAGVTQTPRYLIKTRGQQVTLSCSPISGHRSVSWYQQTPGQGLQFLFEYFSETQRNKGNFPGRFSGRQFSNSRSEMNVSTLELGDSALYLCASSPTGDRELFFGEGSRLTVL.

The chain couples TRBV19 to TRBJ2-7, with D possibly being TRBD1 (5 bases). Germline CDR1 LNHDA, CDR2 SQIVND (reference sequence). Trimming removed 9 bases at V and 5 bases at J, with 14 bases between. This CDR3 spans 12 amino acids. CDR3 sequence: CASSPTRDEQYF. As DNA, the CDR3 is TGTGCCAGCTCCCCCACCAGGGACGAGCAGTACTTC.

The chain uses TRBV19 and TRBJ2-5; 10 nucleotides agree with TRBD2. The V gene's germline CDR1 is LNHDA and CDR2 SQIVND (reference sequence). The length of the CDR3 is 14 residues. After removal of 9 bases from V and 4 bases from J, the junction contained 8 bases not matched to a gene. CDR3 amino acids: CASSPRLAGETQYF. CDR3 DNA: TGTGCCAGCAGCCCCAGACTAGCGGGAGAGACCCAGTACTTC. Variable domain in full (rest from reference TRBV19 and TRBJ2-5): DGGITQSPKYLFRKEGQNVTLSCEQNLNHDAMYWYRQDPGQGLRLIYYSQIVNDFQKGDIAEGYSVSREKKESFPLTVTSAQKNPTAFYLCASSPRLAGETQYFGPGTRLLVL.

This clonotype occurred once. The gene calls are TRBV5-1 and TRBJ1-1, with D possibly matching TRBD1 (5 bases). This CDR3 comprises 13 residues. Germline V lookup: CDR1 SGHRS, CDR2 YFSETQ. Trimming removed 5 bases at V and 4 bases at J, with 12 bases between. The CDR3 sequence: CASRSTGGTEAFF. The CDR3 DNA reads as TGCGCCAGCAGGTCTACTGGGGGCACTGAAGCTTTCTTT.

The count of this clonotype is one. The chain couples TRBV7-2 to TRBJ2-7, with D possibly TRBD2 on 6 matching bases. The V end lost 5 bases, the J end lost 0 bases, and 14 bases lay between the germline ends. The CDR3 contains 15 residues. Per the germline V gene, CDR1 is SGHTA and CDR2 is FQGNSA. The CDR3 sequence: CASSSRDGSSYEQYF. CDR3 DNA sequence: TGTGCCAGCAGCAGCCGGGACGGGAGCTCCTACGAGCAGTACTTC.